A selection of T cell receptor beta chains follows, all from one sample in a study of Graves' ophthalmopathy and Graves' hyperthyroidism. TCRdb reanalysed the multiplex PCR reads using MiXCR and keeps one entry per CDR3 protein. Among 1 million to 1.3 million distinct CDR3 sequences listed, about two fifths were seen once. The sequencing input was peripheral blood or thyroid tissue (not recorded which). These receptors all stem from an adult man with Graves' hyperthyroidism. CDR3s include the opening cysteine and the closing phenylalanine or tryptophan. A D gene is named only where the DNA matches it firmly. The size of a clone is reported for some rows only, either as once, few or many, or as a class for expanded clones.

CDR3 protein: CSVPSGVETQYF; CDR3 DNA: TGCAGCGTCCCGTCGGGGGTTGAGACCCAGTACTTC; V gene: TRBV29-1; J gene: TRBJ2-5; D gene: -; CDR3 length: 12; clone size: -
CDR3 protein: CASSLSTGTGFFEQYF; CDR3 DNA: TGTGCCAGCAGTTTATCGACCGGGACAGGCTTCTTCGAGCAGTACTTC; V gene: TRBV27; J gene: TRBJ2-7; D gene: TRBD1; CDR3 length: 16; clone size: -
CDR3 protein: CASTPRGSNQPQHF; CDR3 DNA: TGTGCCAGCACCCCCCGAGGTAGCAATCAGCCCCAGCATTTT; V gene: TRBV12-3/TRBV12-4; J gene: TRBJ1-5; D gene: -; CDR3 length: 14; clone size: -
CDR3 protein: CASSRQGQGVEAFF; CDR3 DNA: TGTGCCAGCAGTCGTCAGGGACAGGGTGTTGAAGCTTTCTTT; V gene: TRBV6-5; J gene: TRBJ1-1; D gene: TRBD1; CDR3 length: 14; clone size: once
CDR3 protein: CSAEGAGGVRETQYF; CDR3 DNA: TGCAGTGCCGAAGGGGCGGGAGGGGTACGGGAGACCCAGTACTTC; V gene: TRBV20-1; J gene: TRBJ2-5; D gene: TRBD2; CDR3 length: 15; clone size: -
CDR3 protein: CASSHGGGTYNSPLHF; CDR3 DNA: TGTGCCAGCAGCCACGGAGGGGGCACCTATAATTCACCCCTCCACTTT; V gene: TRBV5-6; J gene: TRBJ1-6; D gene: TRBD1; CDR3 length: 16; clone size: -
CDR3 protein: CSVRTSGVMDTQYF; CDR3 DNA: TGCAGCGTGAGGACTAGCGGGGTAATGGATACGCAGTATTTT; V gene: TRBV29-1; J gene: TRBJ2-3; D gene: TRBD2; CDR3 length: 14; clone size: -
CDR3 protein: CSAEEGPETQYF; CDR3 DNA: TGCAGCGCTGAAGAAGGACCAGAGACCCAGTACTTC; V gene: TRBV29-1; J gene: TRBJ2-5; D gene: -; CDR3 length: 12; clone size: -
CDR3 protein: CASSPRGPRDTEAFF; CDR3 DNA: TGTGCCAGCTCACCCCGGGGCCCGAGGGACACTGAAGCTTTCTTT; V gene: TRBV18; J gene: TRBJ1-1; D gene: -; CDR3 length: 15; clone size: few
CDR3 protein: CASSIGGRQNEKLFF; CDR3 DNA: TGTGCCAGTAGTATAGGGGGACGCCAGAATGAAAAACTGTTTTTT; V gene: TRBV19; J gene: TRBJ1-4; D gene: -; CDR3 length: 15; clone size: few
CDR3 protein: CASSPGHRYEQYF; CDR3 DNA: TGTGCCAGCAGCCCCGGACACCGCTACGAGCAGTACTTC; V gene: TRBV7-8; J gene: TRBJ2-7; D gene: -; CDR3 length: 13; clone size: many
CDR3 protein: CASSLRFANTEAFF; CDR3 DNA: TGTGCCAGCAGCTTACGCTTCGCGAACACTGAAGCTTTCTTT; V gene: TRBV5-6; J gene: TRBJ1-1; D gene: -; CDR3 length: 14; clone size: -
CDR3 protein: CASSTSRQVQGYTF; CDR3 DNA: TGTGCCAGCAGCACCTCACGACAGGTTCAGGGCTACACCTTC; V gene: TRBV27; J gene: TRBJ1-2; D gene: -; CDR3 length: 14; clone size: few
CDR3 protein: CASRDLSRGANYGYTF; CDR3 DNA: TGCGCCAGCAGAGATTTGTCAAGGGGCGCCAACTATGGCTACACCTTC; V gene: TRBV5-1; J gene: TRBJ1-2; D gene: -; CDR3 length: 16; clone size: -
CDR3 protein: CASSSYGTGRYEQYF; CDR3 DNA: TGTGCCAGCAGCTCGTACGGGACAGGGAGGTACGAGCAGTACTTC; V gene: TRBV5-8; J gene: TRBJ2-7; D gene: TRBD1; CDR3 length: 15; clone size: -
CDR3 protein: CASSLRPGHYQPQHF; CDR3 DNA: TGTGCCAGCAGCCTGAGACCGGGACATTATCAGCCCCAGCATTTT; V gene: TRBV7-6; J gene: TRBJ1-5; D gene: -; CDR3 length: 15; clone size: many
CDR3 protein: CASSIPTGANRYQETQYF; CDR3 DNA: TGTGCCAGTAGTATTCCGACAGGGGCGAACAGGTATCAAGAGACCCAGTACTTC; V gene: TRBV19; J gene: TRBJ2-5; D gene: TRBD1; CDR3 length: 18; clone size: once
CDR3 protein: CSVVGRGQTYGYTF; CDR3 DNA: TGCAGCGTCGTGGGGAGGGGGCAGACCTATGGCTACACCTTC; V gene: TRBV29-1; J gene: TRBJ1-2; D gene: TRBD1; CDR3 length: 14; clone size: -
CDR3 protein: CASSLLVQETQHF; CDR3 DNA: TGCGCCAGCAGCTTGCTGGTCCAAGAGACCCAGCACTTC; V gene: TRBV5-1; J gene: TRBJ2-5; D gene: -; CDR3 length: 13; clone size: -
CDR3 protein: CASSSEGLPYGYTF; CDR3 DNA: TGCGCCAGCAGCTCTGAGGGACTACCCTATGGCTACACCTTC; V gene: TRBV4-1; J gene: TRBJ1-2; D gene: -; CDR3 length: 14; clone size: many
CDR3 protein: CASSTTQDNNSPLHF; CDR3 DNA: TGTGCCAGCAGCACCACTCAGGACAATAATTCACCCCTCCACTTT; V gene: TRBV10-2; J gene: TRBJ1-6; D gene: -; CDR3 length: 15; clone size: -
CDR3 protein: CASRTGGNYNSPLHF; CDR3 DNA: TGTGCCAGCCGTACAGGGGGCAATTATAATTCACCCCTCCACTTT; V gene: TRBV19; J gene: TRBJ1-6; D gene: TRBD1; CDR3 length: 15; clone size: few
CDR3 protein: CASASFMAETQYF; CDR3 DNA: TGTGCCAGCGCATCCTTTATGGCGGAGACCCAGTACTTC; V gene: TRBV13; J gene: TRBJ2-5; D gene: -; CDR3 length: 13; clone size: once
CDR3 protein: CATSRDSGVGNQPQHF; CDR3 DNA: TGTGCCACCAGCAGAGATTCGGGGGTTGGCAATCAGCCCCAGCATTTT; V gene: TRBV15; J gene: TRBJ1-5; D gene: -; CDR3 length: 16; clone size: -
CDR3 protein: CASSIVQGVTYEQYF; CDR3 DNA: TGTGCCAGTAGTATCGTCCAGGGCGTCACCTACGAGCAGTACTTC; V gene: TRBV19; J gene: TRBJ2-7; D gene: -; CDR3 length: 15; clone size: many
CDR3 protein: CSAKSVDRGSYEQYF; CDR3 DNA: TGCAGTGCCAAATCAGTCGACAGGGGGTCCTACGAGCAGTACTTC; V gene: TRBV20-1; J gene: TRBJ2-7; D gene: TRBD1; CDR3 length: 15; clone size: -
CDR3 protein: CASSEWGSTIETQYF; CDR3 DNA: TGTGCCAGCAGTGAATGGGGCAGCACCATCGAGACCCAGTACTTC; V gene: TRBV25-1; J gene: TRBJ2-5; D gene: -; CDR3 length: 15; clone size: many
CDR3 protein: CASSLPGLFF; CDR3 DNA: TGTGCCAGCAGCTTACCGGGACTGTTTTTT; V gene: TRBV7-9; J gene: TRBJ1-4; D gene: -; CDR3 length: 10; clone size: -
CDR3 protein: CSAARGLEEKLFF; CDR3 DNA: TGCAGTGCCGCACGGGGGTTGGAGGAAAAACTGTTTTTT; V gene: TRBV20-1; J gene: TRBJ1-4; D gene: -; CDR3 length: 13; clone size: -
CDR3 protein: CASKPDVHGYTF; CDR3 DNA: TGTGCCAGCAAGCCTGACGTGCATGGCTACACCTTC; V gene: TRBV6-6; J gene: TRBJ1-2; D gene: -; CDR3 length: 12; clone size: many
CDR3 protein: CASSLEGSKLFF; CDR3 DNA: TGTGCCAGCAGCTTAGAGGGTAGCAAACTGTTTTTT; V gene: TRBV11-2; J gene: TRBJ1-4; D gene: -; CDR3 length: 12; clone size: -
CDR3 protein: CASSLTGSKFPLHF; CDR3 DNA: TGTGCCAGCAGTCTGACAGGGAGTAAGTTTCCCCTCCACTTT; V gene: TRBV28; J gene: TRBJ1-6; D gene: TRBD1; CDR3 length: 14; clone size: many
CDR3 protein: CSAPTEGAANYGYTF; CDR3 DNA: TGCAGTGCTCCAACCGAGGGGGCCGCAAACTATGGCTACACCTTC; V gene: TRBV20-1; J gene: TRBJ1-2; D gene: TRBD1; CDR3 length: 15; clone size: many
CDR3 protein: CASSSGGLEDQPQHF; CDR3 DNA: TGTGCCAGCAGTTCAGGGGGCCTTGAGGATCAGCCCCAGCATTTT; V gene: TRBV2; J gene: TRBJ1-5; D gene: TRBD1; CDR3 length: 15; clone size: few
CDR3 protein: CSVEWDDTGELFF; CDR3 DNA: TGCAGCGTTGAATGGGATGACACCGGGGAGCTGTTTTTT; V gene: TRBV29-1; J gene: TRBJ2-2; D gene: -; CDR3 length: 13; clone size: many
CDR3 protein: CSVMGSGTGTYEQYF; CDR3 DNA: TGCAGCGTCATGGGTAGCGGGACAGGCACCTACGAGCAGTACTTC; V gene: TRBV29-1; J gene: TRBJ2-7; D gene: -; CDR3 length: 15; clone size: -
CDR3 protein: CASSERGQGGGYTF; CDR3 DNA: TGTGCCAGCAGTGAGAGGGGCCAGGGTGGTGGCTACACCTTC; V gene: TRBV2; J gene: TRBJ1-2; D gene: -; CDR3 length: 14; clone size: many
CDR3 protein: CASSSRVTDTQYF; CDR3 DNA: TGTGCCAGCAGCTCAAGGGTCACAGATACGCAGTATTTT; V gene: TRBV7-2; J gene: TRBJ2-3; D gene: -; CDR3 length: 13; clone size: -
CDR3 protein: CASSYTDEKLFF; CDR3 DNA: TGTGCCAGCAGTTACACCGATGAAAAACTGTTTTTT; V gene: TRBV6-6; J gene: TRBJ1-4; D gene: -; CDR3 length: 12; clone size: many
CDR3 protein: CASSLGWAEGYEQYF; CDR3 DNA: TGTGCCAGCAGCCTGGGATGGGCAGAGGGATACGAGCAGTACTTC; V gene: TRBV11-2; J gene: TRBJ2-7; D gene: -; CDR3 length: 15; clone size: many
CDR3 protein: CAWKGTAQETQYF; CDR3 DNA: TGTGCCTGGAAAGGTACAGCCCAAGAGACCCAGTACTTC; V gene: TRBV30; J gene: TRBJ2-5; D gene: -; CDR3 length: 13; clone size: -
CDR3 protein: CATTRTSAYEQYF; CDR3 DNA: TGTGCCACCACAAGGACTAGCGCCTACGAGCAGTACTTC; V gene: TRBV24-1; J gene: TRBJ2-7; D gene: TRBD2; CDR3 length: 13; clone size: few
CDR3 protein: CASSLGTVKEETQYF; CDR3 DNA: TGTGCCAGCAGCTTGGGGACAGTCAAAGAAGAGACCCAGTACTTC; V gene: TRBV7-9; J gene: TRBJ2-5; D gene: TRBD1; CDR3 length: 15; clone size: few
CDR3 protein: CASSVGGQIYEQYF; CDR3 DNA: TGCGCCAGCAGCGTGGGGGGACAGATCTACGAGCAGTACTTC; V gene: TRBV5-1; J gene: TRBJ2-7; D gene: -; CDR3 length: 14; clone size: -
CDR3 protein: CASRELAASSYEQYF; CDR3 DNA: TGCGCCAGCAGGGAGCTAGCGGCGAGCTCCTACGAGCAGTACTTC; V gene: TRBV10-2; J gene: TRBJ2-7; D gene: TRBD2; CDR3 length: 15; clone size: few
CDR3 protein: CASSIPTGQPSTGELFF; CDR3 DNA: TGTGCCAGTAGTATTCCGACGGGACAGCCGAGCACCGGGGAGCTGTTTTTT; V gene: TRBV19; J gene: TRBJ2-2; D gene: TRBD1; CDR3 length: 17; clone size: -
CDR3 protein: CASRGHRSKGAVETQYF; CDR3 DNA: TGTGCCAGCAGGGGCCATCGGTCCAAAGGGGCGGTGGAGACCCAGTACTTC; V gene: TRBV7-9; J gene: TRBJ2-5; D gene: -; CDR3 length: 17; clone size: -
CDR3 protein: CASSRTLDPNQPQHF; CDR3 DNA: TGTGCCAGCAGCCGGACACTCGATCCCAATCAGCCCCAGCATTTT; V gene: TRBV7-2; J gene: TRBJ1-5; D gene: -; CDR3 length: 15; clone size: many
CDR3 protein: CSVEWMDRQHGETQYF; CDR3 DNA: TGCAGCGTTGAATGGATGGACAGACAGCATGGGGAGACCCAGTACTTC; V gene: TRBV29-1; J gene: TRBJ2-5; D gene: -; CDR3 length: 16; clone size: -
CDR3 protein: CSAVGGTGTETQYF; CDR3 DNA: TGCAGCGCCGTGGGGGGAACGGGGACTGAGACCCAGTACTTC; V gene: TRBV29-1; J gene: TRBJ2-5; D gene: -; CDR3 length: 14; clone size: many
CDR3 protein: CASSARGQPSYEQYF; CDR3 DNA: TGTGCCAGCAGCGCGAGGGGACAGCCAAGCTACGAGCAGTACTTC; V gene: TRBV9; J gene: TRBJ2-7; D gene: TRBD1; CDR3 length: 15; clone size: many
CDR3 protein: CSARDRKGVNEKLFF; CDR3 DNA: TGCAGTGCTAGAGATCGAAAGGGGGTAAACGAAAAACTGTTTTTT; V gene: TRBV20-1; J gene: TRBJ1-4; D gene: -; CDR3 length: 15; clone size: many
CDR3 protein: CASSQEAVFSGNTIYF; CDR3 DNA: TGTGCCAGCAGCCAAGAAGCCGTGTTCTCTGGAAACACCATATATTTT; V gene: TRBV14; J gene: TRBJ1-3; D gene: -; CDR3 length: 16; clone size: -
CDR3 protein: CSVERLAGANEQYF; CDR3 DNA: TGCAGCGTCGAACGACTAGCGGGAGCAAACGAGCAGTACTTC; V gene: TRBV29-1; J gene: TRBJ2-7; D gene: TRBD2; CDR3 length: 14; clone size: -
CDR3 protein: CASSQTGITSYEQYF; CDR3 DNA: TGTGCCAGCAGTCAGACAGGAATTACCTCCTACGAGCAGTACTTC; V gene: TRBV28; J gene: TRBJ2-7; D gene: -; CDR3 length: 15; clone size: -
CDR3 protein: CSVADRGSYEQYF; CDR3 DNA: TGCAGCGTAGCGGACAGGGGATCCTACGAGCAGTACTTC; V gene: TRBV29-1; J gene: TRBJ2-7; D gene: TRBD1; CDR3 length: 13; clone size: many
CDR3 protein: CASGKTGTANTEAFF; CDR3 DNA: TGTGCCAGCGGCAAGACCGGGACAGCGAACACTGAAGCTTTCTTT; V gene: TRBV5-4; J gene: TRBJ1-1; D gene: TRBD1; CDR3 length: 15; clone size: -
CDR3 protein: CASSARVSGKVETQYF; CDR3 DNA: TGTGCCAGCAGTGCTAGGGTATCGGGCAAGGTGGAGACCCAGTACTTC; V gene: TRBV2; J gene: TRBJ2-5; D gene: -; CDR3 length: 16; clone size: -
CDR3 protein: CATNRGLFDGYTF; CDR3 DNA: TGTGCCACCAACAGGGGGCTCTTTGATGGCTACACCTTC; V gene: TRBV25-1; J gene: TRBJ1-2; D gene: TRBD1; CDR3 length: 13; clone size: -